What follows are 13 T cell receptor beta chains derived from one specimen sequenced in a study of spatial heterogeneity in lung cancer. Documented time point: sample taken at primary tumor resection. Whole RNA, which was extracted from tumor, nontumor lung tissue or frozen PBMC, was sequenced without any cell sorting. TCRdb ran MiXCR on the 5' RACE reads and lists one entry per CDR3 protein. The sample holds fewer than 2,500 distinct CDR3 sequences; more than 10% are singletons and the top ten take less than 25%. Specimen: normal lung tissue next to the tumor, collected at surgery. Source of these receptors: a male donor with early-stage non-small cell lung cancer.

With regard to this clonotype: This beta chain lies outside the target of a library built for alpha chains; its clone size means little. The chain couples TRBV3-1 to TRBJ2-7; D gene ambiguous. Germline V lookup: CDR1 LGHDT, CDR2 YNNKEL (reference sequence). V lost 0 bases to trimming and J lost 4 bases, with 4 bases between them. The CDR3 length is 12 residues. Here the CDR3 DNA reads TGTGCCAGCAGCCAAGAGGGTTACGAGCAGTACTTC. It yields the protein CASSQEGYEQYF.

This clonotype is medium-sized in the sample. Since the library was made to target alpha chains, this beta chain is a stray read and its abundance is not meaningful. This chain connects TRBV7-7 to TRBJ2-2; 7 bases agree with TRBD2. With 4 bases clipped from V and 7 bases from J, the junction kept 6 bases outside the gene matches. Germline CDR1 reads SSHAT; CDR2 reads FNYEAQ (reference sequence). This CDR3 spans 14 amino acids. CDR3 region: CASSSSRGFGELFF. CDR3 sequence (DNA): TGTGCCAGCAGCTCGTCGCGGGGGTTCGGGGAGCTGTTTTTT.

In its sample, this clonotype ranks as medium-sized. Little can be read into the size of this beta chain, an off-target read in a library designed for alpha chains. The chain links TRBV5-1 to TRBJ2-3; tentative D call: TRBD1 (6 bases). Trimming took off 1 base at V and 2 bases at J, with 11 bases between the two ends. Germline V gene lookup returns CDR1 SGHRS and CDR2 YFSETQ. The CDR3 loop spans 15 amino acids. The CDR3 is CASSLPQGPTDTQYF. For the CDR3, the DNA is TGCGCCAGCAGCTTGCCACAGGGTCCCACAGATACGCAGTATTTT. Combining the CDR3 with reference TRBV5-1 and TRBJ2-3 gives the whole variable domain KAGVTQTPRYLIKTRGQQVTLSCSPISGHRSVSWYQQTPGQGLQFLFEYFSETQRNKGNFPGRFSGRQFSNSRSEMNVSTLELGDSALYLCASSLPQGPTDTQYFGPGTRLTVL.

This clonotype was recorded a few times. This beta chain lies outside the target of a library built for alpha chains; its clone size means little. The gene calls are TRBV4-1 and TRBJ2-7, with D perhaps matching TRBD2 (5 bases). The ends were cut back, 0 bases at V and 4 bases at J, with 13 bases in the middle. There are 15 residues in the CDR3. CDR1 and CDR2 (germline): MGHRA, YSYEKL. The CDR3, as DNA: TGCGCCAGCAGCCAAGAAGAAGGGCGGAGGTACGAGCAGTACTTC. It specifies CASSQEEGRRYEQYF.

For this clonotype: The size of this beta chain means little, since it is a stray read in a library made for alpha chains. The chain employs TRBV7-9 and TRBJ2-7; D uncertain. The germline V gene has CDR1 SEHNR and CDR2 FQNEAQ (reference sequence). V lost 4 bases and J 5 bases, leaving 18 bases between the germline ends. This CDR3 has 15 residues. CDR3 loop: CASSSGWEESNEQYF. As DNA, the CDR3 is TGTGCCAGCAGCTCAGGCTGGGAAGAGTCAAACGAGCAGTACTTC.

Relative to its sample, this clonotype is hyperexpanded. Little can be read into the size of this beta chain, an off-target read in a library designed for alpha chains. The genes are TRBV28 and TRBJ2-7; 7 bases are shared with TRBD1. J gave up 0 bases and V 3 bases, and 5 bases lay outside the gene matches. The V gene's germline CDR1 is MDHEN and CDR2 SYDVKM. The CDR3 extends over 15 amino acids. CDR3 in amino acids: CASSFGTAYSYEQYF. CDR3 DNA sequence: TGTGCCAGCAGTTTTGGGACAGCCTACTCCTACGAGCAGTACTTC.

By sample fraction, this clonotype is medium-sized. This beta chain is an off-target read within a library intended for alpha chains, so its frequency means little. The chain has TRBV7-3 and TRBJ2-1; 8 bases line up with TRBD2. The ends lost 6 bases at V and 5 bases at J; junction bases unmatched: 12. The CDR3 has 16 amino acids. CDR1 is SGHTA and CDR2 is FQGTGA in the germline V gene. The CDR3 loop reads CASSPGGGLQNNEQFF. The CDR3 DNA reads as TGTGCCAGCAGTCCCGGGGGGGGACTTCAAAACAATGAGCAGTTCTTC.

This clonotype counts as medium-sized (0.01 to 0.1%). This beta chain is an unintended read in a library built for alpha chains; its size means little. The V call is TRBV6-2 or TRBV6-3, the J call TRBJ1-5, with 8 bases lining up with TRBD1. CDR3 length: 18 residues. The ends lost 5 bases at V and 5 bases at J; junction bases unmatched: 17. CDR1 and CDR2 (germline): MNHEY, SVGEGT. CDR3: CASSHDYPRGRRYQPQHF. The CDR3 DNA reads TGTGCCAGCAGTCACGACTACCCCAGGGGGCGCAGGTATCAGCCCCAGCATTTT.

The table lists this clonotype with many counts. Since the library was made to target alpha chains, this beta chain is a stray read and its abundance is not meaningful. This chain connects TRBV3-1 to TRBJ2-7; no reliable D call. V lost 1 base to trimming and J lost 5 bases, with 6 bases between them. The CDR3 length is 12 residues. Germline V gives CDR1 LGHDT, CDR2 YNNKEL (reference sequence). Here the CDR3 reads CASSQVSHEQYF. The CDR3 nucleotides read TGTGCCAGCAGCCAAGTTTCACACGAGCAGTACTTC.

Sample share makes this clonotype medium-sized. The library was built for alpha chains, so this beta chain is an off-target read and its size means little. The gene calls are TRBV30 and TRBJ2-1, with a tentative D call TRBD1 (5 bases). Trimming took 8 bases from V and 3 from J, leaving 8 bases between them. Germline loops: CDR1 GTSNPN, CDR2 SVGIG (reference sequence). CDR3 size: 11 residues. This CDR3 reads CAGTGYNEQFF. In DNA, the CDR3 is TGTGCCGGCACAGGCTACAATGAGCAGTTCTTC.

Note on this clonotype: This beta chain is an off-target read within a library intended for alpha chains, so its frequency means little. The V and J genes are TRBV7-2 and TRBJ2-7; D remains unclear. CDR1 is SGHTA, CDR2 FQGNSA, per germline. The CDR3 contains 15 residues. Trimming pared 1 base from V and 6 bases from J, leaving 16 bases between. The DNA of the CDR3 is TGTGCCAGCAGCTTAGAAGGTGGAACAACACGCGAGCAGTACTTC. Its protein product is CASSLEGGTTREQYF.

By proportion, this clonotype is medium-sized. This beta chain came through as a stray read in a library set up for alpha chains, and its size says little. V and J are TRBV29-1 and TRBJ2-3; TRBD2 matches at 8 bases. The trim removed 5 bases at V and 4 bases at J, leaving 11 bases unmatched. CDR1 is SQVTM, CDR2 ANQGSEA, per germline. This CDR3 has 15 amino acids. CDR3 residues: CSVSLGAGGSDTQYF. The DNA of the CDR3 is TGCAGCGTTAGTCTTGGGGCGGGAGGTTCAGATACGCAGTATTTT.

As regards this clonotype: Because this beta chain is a stray read in a library intended to capture alpha chains, its abundance should not be given much weight. V usage is TRBV27 and J usage is TRBJ1-6, with 10 bases lining up with TRBD1. CDR1 is MNHEY, CDR2 SMNVEV, per germline (reference sequence). The CDR3 has 15 residues. The trim removed 2 bases at V and 7 bases at J, leaving 2 bases unmatched. CDR3 sequence (DNA): TGTGCCAGCAGTTTAGGGACAGGGGCCAATTCACCCCTCCACTTT. It encodes CASSLGTGANSPLHF.